The source of this TCR beta chain is a study of response to subunit inactivated influenza vaccine. Findings and caveats of the study: After each seasonal influenza vaccination, few new T cells are recruited, the authors suggested.

Each CDR3 protein gets one entry after TCRdb re-called the RT-PCR reads with MiXCR. The table records about 530,000 distinct CDR3 sequences, over 10% of them present only once. For this clonotype: What it binds is unknown.

Germline CDR1 is ENHRY and CDR2 is SYGVKD. The length of the CDR3 is 20 residues. Trimming at V came to 6 bases and at J to 0 bases, leaving 22 bases not matched to a gene. The material sequenced was PBMCs from blood, taken about 40 days after vaccination. The chain combines TRBV10-3 with TRBJ2-7, with TRBD2 matching 8 bases. The sequence was obtained from a man over 45 who received an inactivated influenza vaccine. In DNA, the CDR3 is TGTGCCATCAGCGCAGGCATCAGGAGACGGGAGGGCCAGAGCTCCTACGAGCAGTACTTC. Protein product: CAISAGIRRREGQSSYEQYF.